These T cell receptor beta chains were read from a single sample in a study of cytomegalovirus exposure and HLA in healthy donors. Clones were sequenced by immunoSEQ multiplex PCR, and TCRdb holds only the in-frame ones, with some missing. Of more than 130,000 clones in the sample, roughly 73% are singletons; the top ten hold over 13%. Sample: PBMCs. These receptors were obtained from a human donor in good health. Each CDR3 is given with its conserved first and last residue. The D gene is left open where the match is weak. Where a row states a size, it is once, few, many or the class of an expanded clone; other rows omit it.

CDR3 | DNA | V | D | size | J
CASMPGSMNTEAFF | TGTGCCAGCATGCCGGGATCCATGAACACTGAAGCTTTCTTT | TRBV27 | . | . | TRBJ1-1
CASRSVGIQETQYF | TGTGCCAGCCGCAGCGTTGGTATCCAAGAGACCCAGTACTTC | TRBV6-1 | . | . | TRBJ2-5
CASSAGSNTEAFF | TGTGCCTCTTCCGCAGGGTCCAACACTGAAGCTTTCTTT | TRBV7-9 | . | . | TRBJ1-1
CASSLDPGSTDTQYF | TGCGCCAGCAGCTTGGATCCGGGTAGCACAGATACGCAGTATTTT | TRBV5-1 | . | once | TRBJ2-3
CASSFLTDEQFF | TGTGCCAGCAGCTTCTTAACGGATGAGCAGTTCTTC | TRBV5-6 | . | once | TRBJ2-1
CASRPGLASTYEQYF | TGTGCCAGCAGACCGGGACTAGCGAGCACCTACGAGCAGTACTTC | TRBV28 | TRBD2 | . | TRBJ2-7
CASSFSVSDTQYF | TGTGCCAGCAGCTTTTCTGTCTCAGATACGCAGTATTTT | TRBV5-4 | . | . | TRBJ2-3
CASSQLTGGVGGYTF | TGTGCCAGCAGCCAACTAACAGGGGGGGTAGGGGGCTACACCTTC | TRBV5-4 | TRBD1 | . | TRBJ1-2
CASSLDRSSYEQYF | TGTGCCAGCAGCTTAGACAGAAGCTCCTACGAGCAGTACTTC | TRBV11-2 | . | . | TRBJ2-7
CASSISGRGRNEQFF | TGTGCCAGTAGTATAAGCGGCAGGGGGCGAAATGAGCAGTTCTTC | TRBV19 | TRBD1 | . | TRBJ2-1
CAWSGGTGNTEAFF | TGTGCCTGGAGTGGGGGGACAGGAAACACTGAAGCTTTCTTT | TRBV30 | TRBD1 | . | TRBJ1-1
CASSALLGGTGELFF | TGTGCCAGCAGCGCGCTTCTGGGGGGGACCGGGGAGCTGTTTTTT | TRBV7-3 | TRBD2 | few | TRBJ2-2
CASSKTLNTEAFF | TGTGCCAGCAGCAAGACACTGAACACTGAAGCTTTCTTT | TRBV5-6 | . | . | TRBJ1-1
CASSFGGPGYGYTF | TGTGCCAGCAGTTTTGGGGGCCCGGGGTATGGCTACACCTTC | TRBV27 | . | . | TRBJ1-2
CASSHGGAGREQYF | TGTGCCAGCAGCCACGGGGGGGCCGGGAGGGAGCAGTACTTC | TRBV4-2 | TRBD2 | . | TRBJ2-7
CASSPGRGLNEKLFF | TGTGCCAGCAGTCCCGGACGGGGTCTTAATGAAAAACTGTTTTTT | TRBV28 | . | . | TRBJ1-4
CASSPVEGGSDTEAFF | TGTGCCAGCAGTCCCGTGGAGGGTGGGTCGGACACTGAAGCTTTCTTT | TRBV14 | . | once | TRBJ1-1
CASSPPRGGDTGELFF | TGCGCCAGCAGCCCCCCGAGAGGGGGCGACACCGGGGAGCTGTTTTTT | TRBV4-1 | TRBD1 | . | TRBJ2-2
CAISESRGASGGTSPYEQYF | TGTGCCATCAGTGAGTCTCGAGGAGCTAGCGGGGGGACCTCCCCTTACGAGCAGTACTTC | TRBV10-3 | TRBD2 | . | TRBJ2-7
CASSDQGALEEKLFF | TGTGCCAGCTCAGATCAGGGGGCCTTGGAGGAAAAACTGTTTTTT | TRBV18 | TRBD1 | . | TRBJ1-4
CASSVGNLALGTQYF | TGTGCCAGCAGCGTAGGAAATCTAGCTTTAGGGACCCAGTACTTC | TRBV9 | . | few | TRBJ2-5
CASEGGVATDTQYF | TGTGCCAGCGAAGGAGGGGTGGCGACAGATACGCAGTATTTT | TRBV25-1 | . | . | TRBJ2-3